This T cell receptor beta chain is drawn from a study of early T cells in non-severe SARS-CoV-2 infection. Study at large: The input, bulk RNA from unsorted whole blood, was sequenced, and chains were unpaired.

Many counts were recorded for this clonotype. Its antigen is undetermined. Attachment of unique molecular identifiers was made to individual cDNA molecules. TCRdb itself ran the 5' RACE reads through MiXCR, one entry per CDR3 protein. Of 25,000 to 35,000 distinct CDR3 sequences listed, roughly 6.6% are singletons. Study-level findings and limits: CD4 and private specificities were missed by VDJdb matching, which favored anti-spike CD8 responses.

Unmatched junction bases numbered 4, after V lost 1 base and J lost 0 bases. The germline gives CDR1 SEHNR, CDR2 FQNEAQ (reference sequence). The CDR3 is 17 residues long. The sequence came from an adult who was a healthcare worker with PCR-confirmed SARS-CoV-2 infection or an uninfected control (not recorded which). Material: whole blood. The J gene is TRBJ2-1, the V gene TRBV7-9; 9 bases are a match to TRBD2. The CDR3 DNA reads TGTGCCAGCAGCTTAGGGGCACTAGCGGGCTCCTACAATGAGCAGTTCTTC. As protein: CASSLGALAGSYNEQFF.